This T cell receptor beta chain was sequenced for a study of T cell responses to AZD1222 COVID-19 vaccine. As regards this clone: Its antigen remains unknown.

CDR1 is MNHEY and CDR2 is SMNVEV in the germline V gene (reference sequence). CDR3 length: 16 residues. The V end lost 3 bases, the J end lost 4 bases, and 16 bases lay between the germline ends. Libraries were prepared by immunoSEQ multiplex PCR; TCRdb keeps only in-frame clonotypes and omits some of them. Of 100,000 to 150,000 clones in the sample, 70% to 90% were seen once. General observations from the study: Nearly half of spike-specific TCRs reportedly go after variant regions that carry no mutations.

The chain joins TRBV27 to TRBJ1-3, with D perhaps matching TRBD1 (5 bases). The receptor was isolated from an adult in good health. The sequencing here drew on peripheral blood, taken on day 0 of AZD1222 vaccination. The CDR3 protein is CASSLGLPSGGNTIYF. DNA for the CDR3: TGTGCCAGCAGTTTGGGACTCCCGTCGGGAGGAAACACCATATATTTT.